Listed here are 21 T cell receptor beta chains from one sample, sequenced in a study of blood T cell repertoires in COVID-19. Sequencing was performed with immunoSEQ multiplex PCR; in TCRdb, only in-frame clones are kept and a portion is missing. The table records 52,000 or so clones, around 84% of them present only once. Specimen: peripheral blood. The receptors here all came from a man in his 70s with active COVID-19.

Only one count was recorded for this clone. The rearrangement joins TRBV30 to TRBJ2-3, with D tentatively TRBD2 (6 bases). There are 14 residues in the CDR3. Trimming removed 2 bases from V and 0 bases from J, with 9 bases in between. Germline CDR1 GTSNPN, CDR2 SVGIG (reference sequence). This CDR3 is CAWSTGESTDTQYF. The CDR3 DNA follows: TGTGCCTGGAGTACGGGGGAAAGCACAGATACGCAGTATTTT.

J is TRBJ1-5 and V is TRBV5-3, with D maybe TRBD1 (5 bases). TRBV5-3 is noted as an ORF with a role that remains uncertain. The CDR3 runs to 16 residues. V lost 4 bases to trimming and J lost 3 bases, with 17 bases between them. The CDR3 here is CARSVSGRRANQPQHF. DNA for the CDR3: TGTGCCAGAAGCGTCTCAGGGAGGAGAGCCAATCAGCCCCAGCATTTT.

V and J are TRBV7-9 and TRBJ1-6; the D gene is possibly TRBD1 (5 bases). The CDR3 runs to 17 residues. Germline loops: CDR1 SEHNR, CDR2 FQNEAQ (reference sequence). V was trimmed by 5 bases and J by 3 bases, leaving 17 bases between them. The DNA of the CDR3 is TGTGCCAGCAGCCTTAACTCGGGGGTGCGCTATAATTCACCCCTCCACTTT. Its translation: CASSLNSGVRYNSPLHF.

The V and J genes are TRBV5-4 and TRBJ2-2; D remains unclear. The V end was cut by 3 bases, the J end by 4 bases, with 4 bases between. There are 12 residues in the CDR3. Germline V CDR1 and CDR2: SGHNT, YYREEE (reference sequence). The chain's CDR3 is CASSSSTGELFF. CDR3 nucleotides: TGTGCCAGCAGCTCGTCCACCGGGGAGCTGTTTTTT. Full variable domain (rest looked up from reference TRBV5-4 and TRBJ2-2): ETGVTQSPTHLIKTRGQQVTLRCSSQSGHNTVSWYQQALGQGPQFIFQYYREEENGRGNFPPRFSGLQFPNYSSELNVNALELDDSALYLCASSSSTGELFFGEGSRLTVL.

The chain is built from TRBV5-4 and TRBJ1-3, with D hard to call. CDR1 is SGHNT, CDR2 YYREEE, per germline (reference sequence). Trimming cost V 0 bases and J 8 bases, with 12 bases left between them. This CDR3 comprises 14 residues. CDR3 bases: TGTGCCAGCAGCTTGGGCAGGATTAAGGACACCATATATTTT. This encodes CASSLGRIKDTIYF.

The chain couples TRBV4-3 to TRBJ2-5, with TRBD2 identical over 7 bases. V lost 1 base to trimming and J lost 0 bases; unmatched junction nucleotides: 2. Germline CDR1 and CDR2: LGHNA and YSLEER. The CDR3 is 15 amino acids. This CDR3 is CASSQGGGDQETQYF. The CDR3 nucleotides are TGCGCCAGCAGCCAAGGGGGGGGAGACCAAGAGACCCAGTACTTC.

The CDR3 DNA follows: TGTGCCAGCAAAGGGGCAGATGCAACTAATGAAAAACTGTTTTTT. It is translated as CASKGADATNEKLFF. V and J are TRBV6-5 and TRBJ1-4, with D possibly matching TRBD1 (5 bases). V was shortened by 7 bases and J by 0 bases, with 12 bases between the two germline ends. CDR1 MNHEY and CDR2 SVGAGI come from the germline V gene. The CDR3 is 15 amino acids.

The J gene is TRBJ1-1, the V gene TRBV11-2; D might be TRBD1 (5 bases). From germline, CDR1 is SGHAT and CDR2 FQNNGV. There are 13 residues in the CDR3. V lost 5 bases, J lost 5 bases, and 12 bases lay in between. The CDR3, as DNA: TGTGCCAGCAGCCTGAGCGGGGGGACTGAAGCTTTCTTT. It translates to CASSLSGGTEAFF.

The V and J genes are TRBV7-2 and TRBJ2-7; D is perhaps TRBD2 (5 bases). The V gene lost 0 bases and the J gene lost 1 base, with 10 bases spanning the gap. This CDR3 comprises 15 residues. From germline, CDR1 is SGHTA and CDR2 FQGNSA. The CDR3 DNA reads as TGTGCCAGCAGCTTAGCCGGAGGCTCTTCCTACGAGCAGTACTTC. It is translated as CASSLAGGSSYEQYF.

CDR3 bases: TGCGCCAGCAGCATGGCAGGGCCTAGCACAGATACGCAGTATTTT. This encodes CASSMAGPSTDTQYF. The genes are TRBV5-1 and TRBJ2-3; D may be TRBD1 (5 bases). The CDR3 loop spans 15 amino acids. Germline assignment: CDR1 SGHRS and CDR2 YFSETQ. Trimming pared 4 bases from V and 0 bases from J, leaving 12 bases between.

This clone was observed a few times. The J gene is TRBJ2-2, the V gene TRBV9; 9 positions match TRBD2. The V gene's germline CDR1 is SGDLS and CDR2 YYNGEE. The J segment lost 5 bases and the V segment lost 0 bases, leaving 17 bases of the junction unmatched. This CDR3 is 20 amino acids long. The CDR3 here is CASSVEGVIAGEGETGELFF. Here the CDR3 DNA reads TGTGCCAGCAGCGTAGAAGGTGTGATAGCGGGAGAGGGGGAGACCGGGGAGCTGTTTTTT. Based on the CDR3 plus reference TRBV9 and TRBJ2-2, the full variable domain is DSGVTQTPKHLITATGQRVTLRCSPRSGDLSVYWYQQSLDQGLQFLIQYYNGEERAKGNILERFSAQQFPDLHSELNLSSLELGDSALYFCASSVEGVIAGEGETGELFFGEGSRLTVL.

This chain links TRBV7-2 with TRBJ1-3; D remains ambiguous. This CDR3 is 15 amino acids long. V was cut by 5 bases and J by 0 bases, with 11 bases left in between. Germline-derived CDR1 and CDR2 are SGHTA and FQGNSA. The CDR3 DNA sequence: TGTGCCAGCAGCGAACGGGTGCTCTCTGGAAACACCATATATTTT. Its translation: CASSERVLSGNTIYF.

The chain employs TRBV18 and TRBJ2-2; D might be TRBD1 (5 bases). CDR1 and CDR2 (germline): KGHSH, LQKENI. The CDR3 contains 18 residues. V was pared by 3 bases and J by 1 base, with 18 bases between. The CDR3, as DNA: TGTGCCAGCTCACCGCCGAAGGGGCCCCGGTTGAACACCGGGGAGCTGTTTTTT. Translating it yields CASSPPKGPRLNTGELFF.

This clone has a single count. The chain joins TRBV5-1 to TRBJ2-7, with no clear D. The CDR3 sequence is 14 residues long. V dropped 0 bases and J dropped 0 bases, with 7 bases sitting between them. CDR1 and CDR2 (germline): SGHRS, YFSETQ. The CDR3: CASSLAPLSYEQYF. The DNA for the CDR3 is TGCGCCAGCAGCTTGGCTCCACTCTCCTACGAGCAGTACTTC.

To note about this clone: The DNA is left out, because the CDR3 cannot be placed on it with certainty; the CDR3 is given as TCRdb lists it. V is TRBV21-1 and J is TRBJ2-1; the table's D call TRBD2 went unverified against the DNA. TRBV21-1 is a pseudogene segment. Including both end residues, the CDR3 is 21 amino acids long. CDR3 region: CASSTSRGSVAGGSSYNEQFF.

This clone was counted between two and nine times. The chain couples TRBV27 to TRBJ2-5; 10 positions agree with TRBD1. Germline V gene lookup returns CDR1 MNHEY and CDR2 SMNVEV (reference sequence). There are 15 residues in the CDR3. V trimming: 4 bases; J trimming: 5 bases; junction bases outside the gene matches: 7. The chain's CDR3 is CASSSPTGGGETQYF. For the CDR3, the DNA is TGTGCCAGCAGTTCCCCGACAGGGGGCGGGGAGACCCAGTACTTC.

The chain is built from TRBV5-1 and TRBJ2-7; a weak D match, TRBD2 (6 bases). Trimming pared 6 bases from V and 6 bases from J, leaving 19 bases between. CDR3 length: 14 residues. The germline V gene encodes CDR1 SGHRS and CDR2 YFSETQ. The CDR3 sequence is CASTPGRDSSEQYF. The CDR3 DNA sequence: TGCGCCAGCACTCCCGGGCGGGATTCGTCCGAGCAGTACTTC. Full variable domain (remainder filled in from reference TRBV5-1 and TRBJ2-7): KAGVTQTPRYLIKTRGQQVTLSCSPISGHRSVSWYQQTPGQGLQFLFEYFSETQRNKGNFPGRFSGRQFSNSRSEMNVSTLELGDSALYLCASTPGRDSSEQYFGPGTRLTVT.

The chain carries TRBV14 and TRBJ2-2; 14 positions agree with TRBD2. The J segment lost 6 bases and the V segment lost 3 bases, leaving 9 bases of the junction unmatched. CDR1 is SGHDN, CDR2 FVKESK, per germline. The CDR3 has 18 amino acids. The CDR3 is CASSQTLGLAGDSGELFF. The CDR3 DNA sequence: TGTGCCAGCAGCCAGACCCTGGGACTAGCGGGAGACTCCGGGGAGCTGTTTTTT.

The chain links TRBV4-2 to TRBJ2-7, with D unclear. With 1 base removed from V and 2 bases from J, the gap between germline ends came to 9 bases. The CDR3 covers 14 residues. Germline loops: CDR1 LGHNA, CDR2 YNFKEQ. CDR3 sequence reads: CASSQATRPYEQYF. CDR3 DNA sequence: TGTGCCAGCAGCCAAGCTACGCGGCCCTACGAGCAGTACTTC.

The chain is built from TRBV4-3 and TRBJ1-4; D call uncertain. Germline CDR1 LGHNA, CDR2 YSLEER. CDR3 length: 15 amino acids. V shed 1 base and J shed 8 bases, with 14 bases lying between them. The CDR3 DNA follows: TGCGCCAGCAGCCAAGTCGGGGTTTTAGAAGAAAAACTGTTTTTT. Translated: CASSQVGVLEEKLFF.

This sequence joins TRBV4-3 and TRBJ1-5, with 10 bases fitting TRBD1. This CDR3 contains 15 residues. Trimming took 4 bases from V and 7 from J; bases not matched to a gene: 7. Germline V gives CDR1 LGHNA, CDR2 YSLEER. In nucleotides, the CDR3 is TGCGCCAGCAGCCGGGGACAGGGGAGAGAGCAGCCCCAGCATTTT. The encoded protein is CASSRGQGREQPQHF.